This T cell receptor beta chain was obtained from a study of cytomegalovirus exposure and HLA in healthy donors. As to this clone: Its specificity is not known.

This CDR3 is 17 amino acids long. Per germline, CDR1 SEHNR and CDR2 FQNEAQ (reference sequence). V was clipped by 8 bases and J by 0 bases, with 17 bases between them. PCR used 60 Vbeta primers and 13 Jbeta primers. Profiled with immunoSEQ multiplex PCR; TCRdb holds only in-frame clones, not every one. The table shows about 200,000 clones, with around 70% occurring only once. Overall study findings and caveats: It was assumed in the presence/absence analyses that sequencing depth was roughly uniform across donors.

The sequence was collected from a man aged 35 to 55 in good health and CMV-seropositive. The sample was PBMCs. The gene calls are TRBV7-9 and TRBJ2-6; D may be TRBD2 (6 bases). CDR3 DNA: TGTGCCAGCGGGGTCGGGCGGGGTTTCTCTGGGGCCAACGTCCTGACTTTC. Translating gives CASGVGRGFSGANVLTF.